A single sample gave rise to the 13 T cell receptor beta chains below, sequenced in a study of kidney transplant recipient with SARS-CoV-2 infection. TCRdb used MiXCR to reprocess the reads, holding one entry per CDR3 protein. The data show 200,000 to 300,000 distinct CDR3 sequences, with more than 25% seen just once and less than 8.5% held by the top ten. Material: a blood sample, obtained at baseline and between days 110 and 120 from a kidney transplant recipient. Receptors were obtained from a male patient aged 25-45 years who had COVID-19 and was a kidney transplant recipient. Among the T cells, some may be from the graft donor.

This chain joins TRBV20-1 and TRBJ2-1; D not certain. V shed 1 base and J shed 5 bases, with 12 bases lying between them. CDR1 and CDR2 (germline): DFQATT, SNEGSKA (reference sequence). This CDR3 has 14 amino acids. The CDR3 spells CSARGATEHNEQFF. The CDR3 coding sequence is TGCAGTGCTAGAGGCGCTACAGAACACAATGAGCAGTTCTTC.

Details on this clonotype: This clone may be a read error of a much larger clone one base away. The rearrangement joins TRBV3-1 to TRBJ2-2, with 7 bases matching TRBD1. The CDR3 loop spans 14 amino acids. Germline assignment: CDR1 LGHDT and CDR2 YNNKEL (reference sequence). DNA of the CDR3: TGTGCCAGCAGACTGGGACAGCCCACCGGGGAGCTGCTTTTT. Protein sequence: CASRLGQPTGELLF.

With respect to this clonotype: A read error is possible here, since a much larger clone lies one base away. The chain carries TRBV10-2 and TRBJ2-7, with 8 bases matching TRBD1. This CDR3 comprises 15 residues. Germline assignment: CDR1 WSHSY and CDR2 SAAADI. DNA of the CDR3: TGCGCCAGCAGTGAGTCGCGGGACAGGCCTACCGAGCGGTACTTC. Amino acid sequence: CASSESRDRPTERYF.

This clonotype was found many times. This chain uses TRBV7-8 with TRBJ2-7; weak D call: TRBD1 (6 bases). V lost 5 bases and J 12 bases, leaving 14 bases between the germline ends. CDR3 length: 11 residues. Germline V CDR1 and CDR2: SGHVS, FQNEAQ. CDR3: CASSLGQRRYF. The CDR3 DNA is TGTGCCAGCAGCCTTGGACAGCGCAGGTACTTC.

The sample holds many counts of this clonotype. The V and J genes are TRBV7-3 and TRBJ2-1; 11 bases agree with TRBD1. Germline V gene sequence: CDR1 SGHTA, CDR2 FQGTGA. This CDR3 is built from 16 residues. V shed 5 bases, J shed 1 base, and the junction held 4 bases outside the gene matches. DNA of the CDR3: TGTGCCAGCAGCGATAGGGACAGGGGGTCCTACAATGAGCAGTTCTTC. Translating it yields CASSDRDRGSYNEQFF.

Of note for this clonotype: Given a much more abundant clone one base away, this may be a read error. The J gene is TRBJ1-2, the V gene TRBV15, with D uncertain. Per germline, CDR1 LNHNV and CDR2 YYDKDF (reference sequence). This CDR3 has 17 amino acids. CDR3 coding DNA: TGTGCCACCAGCGCCCTAAAAAGGTGTGGAAAGACCTATGGCTGCACCTTC. Translated, it gives CATSALKRCGKTYGCTF. Based on the CDR3 plus reference TRBV15 and TRBJ1-2, the full variable domain is DAMVIQNPRYQVTQFGKPVTLSCSQTLNHNVMYWYQQKSSQAPKLLFHYYDKDFNNEADTPDNFQSRRPNTSFCFLDIRSPGLGDTAMYLCATSALKRCGKTYGCTFGSGTRLTVV.

In its sample, this clonotype was seen many times. The chain couples TRBV5-5 to TRBJ1-4, with no clear D. This CDR3 comprises 16 residues. The V and J ends lost 4 bases and 0 bases respectively, with 13 bases between them. CDR1 and CDR2 from the germline V gene are SGHKS and YYEKEE (reference sequence). The chain's CDR3 is CASSPRAAATNEKLFF. For the CDR3, the DNA is TGTGCCAGCAGCCCCCGCGCAGCCGCAACTAATGAAAAACTGTTTTTT.

The chain uses TRBV6-2 or TRBV6-3 and TRBJ2-5; possible D gene TRBD2, 6 bases. Germline V gene data show CDR1 as MNHEY and CDR2 as SVGEGT. The V gene lost 5 bases and the J gene lost 7 bases, with 17 bases spanning the gap. The CDR3 has 14 amino acids. The CDR3 nucleotides are TGTGCCAGCAGTATCGCAGTCAAGGAGGGGACCCAGTACTTC. It specifies CASSIAVKEGTQYF.

The gene calls are TRBV6-2 or TRBV6-3 and TRBJ2-1; 7 bases are shared with TRBD2. CDR1 is MNHEY, CDR2 SVGEGT, per germline. V shed 4 bases and J 5 bases; nucleotides not matched to a gene: 5. The CDR3 is made up of 14 amino acids. Here the CDR3 DNA reads TGTGCCAGCAGTTCCTTTGGGGGGGACAATGAGCAGTTCTTC. It translates to CASSSFGGDNEQFF.

This clonotype was picked up one time. At one of its ends the junction is not consistent with the germline gene, which may arise from a read error. The chain carries TRBV11-2 and TRBJ1-1; possibly TRBD1 for D (5 bases). The CDR3 consists of 13 residues. The V gene's germline CDR1 is SGHAT and CDR2 FQNNGV. CDR3 amino acids: CANSNRQNTEAFF. CDR3 coding DNA: TGTGCCAACAGCAATCGACAGAACACTGAGGCTTTCTTT.

This clonotype was seen a handful of times. The CDR3 DNA reads as TGTGCCAGCAGTTATGGGGCAGGGTTCGACACTGAAGCTTTCTTT. It encodes CASSYGAGFDTEAFF. This chain uses TRBV6-5 with TRBJ1-1, with D possibly TRBD1 on 5 matching bases. CDR3 size: 15 residues. Between the trimmed V and J ends, which lost 3 bases and 3 bases, there was a span of 14 bases. Germline V CDR1 and CDR2: MNHEY, SVGAGI.

For this clonotype: A read error is possible here, since a much larger clone lies one base away. The rearrangement joins TRBV6-6 to TRBJ1-4, with D uncertain. In germline, CDR1 is MNHNY, CDR2 SVGAGI (reference sequence). The CDR3 is 13 residues long. CDR3 loop: CASRPPTNEKLVF. As DNA, the CDR3 is TGTGCCAGCAGGCCCCCCACTAATGAAAAACTGGTTTTT.

This clonotype showed up many times. The V gene is TRBV27, the J gene TRBJ1-4; D call uncertain. Germline V gene sequence: CDR1 MNHEY, CDR2 SMNVEV (reference sequence). Trimming shortened V by 3 bases and J by 6 bases, and 14 bases separated the two germline ends. The CDR3 loop spans 15 amino acids. The CDR3 DNA reads as TGTGCCAGCAGTTTTAGGAGGGTCGGCTATGAAAAACTGTTTTTT. Translating it yields CASSFRRVGYEKLFF.